This T cell receptor beta chain was recovered during a study of blood T cell repertoires in COVID-19. Overall study: Nucleic acid was either cDNA or gDNA, and it came from T cells, B-cell-depleted T cells, or PBMCs.

Germline V gene lookup returns CDR1 SGDLS and CDR2 YYNGEE. The CDR3 has 14 residues. V lost 4 bases and J 5 bases, leaving 10 bases between the germline ends. As processed by the authors: Reference gene primers were amplified, and this amplification served to estimate nucleated cell counts. Clones were read by immunoSEQ multiplex PCR, and TCRdb kept only the in-frame ones, dropping some. The V and J calls and clone size come from that table; D and trimming were worked out from the DNA. Here the sample spans some 230,000 clones, around 80% being singletons. The clonotype was recovered from an older woman who had recovered from COVID-19. V gene TRBV9 combines with J gene TRBJ1-6, with D uncertain. The specimen sequenced was peripheral blood. The CDR3 here is CASSTSGNNSPLHF. In nucleotides, the CDR3 is TGTGCCAGCAGCACGTCGGGGAATAATTCACCCCTCCACTTT.